The TCR beta chain described here comes from a study of T cell changes during pregnancy in multiple sclerosis. The method was immunoSEQ multiplex PCR; TCRdb's version includes in-frame clones alone and lacks a portion of them. This table has 30,000 to 45,000 clones, 80% to 90% appearing once. CDR3 length: 19 residues. CDR1 is SNHLY and CDR2 is FYNNEI in the germline V gene. J lost 12 bases, V lost 2 bases, and 24 bases had no gene match. This clonotype was obtained from a female donor with multiple sclerosis, enrolled in a pregnancy study. Material: CD4+ T cells from peripheral blood mononuclear cells, obtained before pregnancy. This sequence joins TRBV2 and TRBJ2-1; 8 bases line up with TRBD1. DNA of the CDR3: TGTGCCAGCAGTGAAAGGCCCCAGGGGGCAGTTTTGAGGTACTCCTTGCAGTTCTTC. Its protein product is CASSERPQGAVLRYSLQFF.